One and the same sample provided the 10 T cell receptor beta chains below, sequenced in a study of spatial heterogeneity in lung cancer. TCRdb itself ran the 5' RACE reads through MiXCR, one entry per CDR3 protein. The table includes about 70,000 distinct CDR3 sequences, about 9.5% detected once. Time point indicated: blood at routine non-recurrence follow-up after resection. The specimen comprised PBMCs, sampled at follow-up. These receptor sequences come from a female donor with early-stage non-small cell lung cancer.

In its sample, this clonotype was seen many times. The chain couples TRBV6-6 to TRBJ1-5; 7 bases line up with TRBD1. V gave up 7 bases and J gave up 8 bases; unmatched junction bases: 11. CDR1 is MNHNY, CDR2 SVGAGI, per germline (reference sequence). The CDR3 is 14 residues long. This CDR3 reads CASISKGALEPQHF. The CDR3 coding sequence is TGTGCCAGCATTTCGAAGGGGGCTCTGGAGCCCCAGCATTTT.

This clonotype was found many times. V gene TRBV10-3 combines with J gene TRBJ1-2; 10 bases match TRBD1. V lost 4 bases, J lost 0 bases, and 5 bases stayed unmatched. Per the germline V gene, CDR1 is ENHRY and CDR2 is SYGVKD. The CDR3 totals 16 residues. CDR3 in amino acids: CAISGPGQGPNYGYTF. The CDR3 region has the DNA TGTGCCATCAGTGGCCCGGGACAGGGGCCTAACTATGGCTACACCTTC.

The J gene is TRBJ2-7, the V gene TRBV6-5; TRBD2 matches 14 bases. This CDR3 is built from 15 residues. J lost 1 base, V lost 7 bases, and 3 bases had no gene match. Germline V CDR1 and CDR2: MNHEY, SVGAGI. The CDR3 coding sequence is TGTGCCAGCACTGGACTAGCGGGAGGTTCCTACGAGCAGTACTTC. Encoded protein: CASTGLAGGSYEQYF.

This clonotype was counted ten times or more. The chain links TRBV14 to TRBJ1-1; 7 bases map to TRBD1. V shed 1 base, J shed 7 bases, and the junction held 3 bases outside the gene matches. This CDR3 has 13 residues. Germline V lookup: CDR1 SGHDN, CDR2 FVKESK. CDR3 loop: CASSQVRQGEAFF. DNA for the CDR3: TGTGCCAGCAGCCAAGTAAGACAGGGTGAAGCTTTCTTT.

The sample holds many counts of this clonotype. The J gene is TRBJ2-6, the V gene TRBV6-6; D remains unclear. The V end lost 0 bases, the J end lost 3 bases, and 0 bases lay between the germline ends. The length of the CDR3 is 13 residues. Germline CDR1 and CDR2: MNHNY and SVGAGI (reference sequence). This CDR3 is CASSYSGANVLTF. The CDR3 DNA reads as TGTGCCAGCAGTTACTCTGGGGCCAACGTCCTGACTTTC.

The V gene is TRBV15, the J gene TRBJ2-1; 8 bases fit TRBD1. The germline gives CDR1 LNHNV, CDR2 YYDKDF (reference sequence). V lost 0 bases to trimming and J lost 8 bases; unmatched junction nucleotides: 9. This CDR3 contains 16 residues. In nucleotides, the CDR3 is TGTGCCACCAGCAGAGATGGGGGGACAGGAGGAGATGAGCAGTTCTTC. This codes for CATSRDGGTGGDEQFF.

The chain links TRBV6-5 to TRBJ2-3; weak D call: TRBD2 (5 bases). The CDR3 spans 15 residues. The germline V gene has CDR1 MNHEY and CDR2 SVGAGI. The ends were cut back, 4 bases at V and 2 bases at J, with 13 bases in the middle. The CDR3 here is CASSFRRGNTDTQYF. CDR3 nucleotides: TGTGCCAGCAGTTTCCGCCGGGGAAACACAGATACGCAGTATTTT.

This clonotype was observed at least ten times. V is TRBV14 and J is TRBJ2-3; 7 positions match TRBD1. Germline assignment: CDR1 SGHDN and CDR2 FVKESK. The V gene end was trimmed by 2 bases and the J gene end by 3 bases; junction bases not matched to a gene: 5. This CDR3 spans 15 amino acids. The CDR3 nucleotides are TGTGCCAGCAGCCAAAGAGGGGGCCGGACAGATACGCAGTATTTT. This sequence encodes CASSQRGGRTDTQYF.

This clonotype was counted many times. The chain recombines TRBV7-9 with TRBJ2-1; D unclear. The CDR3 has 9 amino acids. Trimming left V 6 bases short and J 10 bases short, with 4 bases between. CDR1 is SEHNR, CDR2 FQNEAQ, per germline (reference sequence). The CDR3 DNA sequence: TGTGCCAGCAGTCCGGAGCAGTTCTTC. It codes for CASSPEQFF.

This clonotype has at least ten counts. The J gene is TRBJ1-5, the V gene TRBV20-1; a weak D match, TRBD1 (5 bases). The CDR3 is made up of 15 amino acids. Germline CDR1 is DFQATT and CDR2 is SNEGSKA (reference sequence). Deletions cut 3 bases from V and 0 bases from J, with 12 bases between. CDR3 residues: CSASRGVNSNQPQHF. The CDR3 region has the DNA TGCAGTGCTAGTCGGGGGGTCAATAGCAATCAGCCCCAGCATTTT.